The present TCR beta chain was sequenced within a study of cytomegalovirus exposure and HLA in healthy donors. The germline CDR1 and CDR2 sequences are WSHSY and SAAADI. V lost 0 bases and J 3 bases, leaving 11 bases between the germline ends. The CDR3 has 15 amino acids. The PCR used 60 Vbeta and 13 Jbeta primers. Repertoires were generated with immunoSEQ multiplex PCR, while TCRdb's copy carries only in-frame clones and drops some. In total, the table holds roughly 82,000 clones. Findings of the study overall: One later analysis reportedly identified an Asian-associated ancestry cluster that showed fewer N-insertions than the approximately 710-donor mean.

Notes on this clone: Its antigen is not identified.

The sequencing input was PBMCs. V gene TRBV10-2 combines with J gene TRBJ1-1; D is possibly TRBD1 (5 bases). The TCR comes from a woman in her sixties in good health and CMV-seronegative. CDR3 region: CASSESLGDYTEAFF. The CDR3 DNA reads as TGCGCCAGCAGTGAGTCGTTAGGGGATTACACTGAAGCTTTCTTT.